These 14 T cell receptor beta chains originate from one sample sequenced in a study of blood T cell repertoires in COVID-19 (dated by TCRdb to the early 2020s). The method was the immunoSEQ multiplex PCR assay. TCRdb re-hosts the immuneACCESS table, in-frame sequences only. Its copies lack some clones; in the studies checked, an unresolved V gene accounts for under half of them, and the cause for the rest is not known. The sample records approximately 280,000 clones, more than 80% of which are singletons. The leading ten clones occupy more than 6% of the sample. The specimen sequenced was peripheral blood. These receptors were obtained from a woman aged 25 to 39 with COVID-19, enrolled during active disease.

In this sample, this clone turned up a few times. This chain's CDR3 is CASSVGAVSEQFF. The CDR3 coding sequence is TGTGCCAGCAGCGTAGGGGCCGTAAGTGAGCAGTTCTTC. This chain joins TRBV9 and TRBJ2-1; D ambiguous. This CDR3 region has 13 residues. Germline assignment: CDR1 SGDLS and CDR2 YYNGEE. The V gene lost 0 bases and the J gene lost 9 bases, with 10 bases spanning the gap.

V gene TRBV4-3 combines with J gene TRBJ2-5, with D possibly TRBD1 on 5 matching bases. V was pared by 1 base and J by 1 base, with 10 bases between. Germline V gene data show CDR1 as LGHNA and CDR2 as YSLEER. This CDR3 comprises 15 residues. For the CDR3, the DNA is TGCGCCAGCAGCCAAGGCGGCAGGGTCCAAGAGACCCAGTACTTC. This translates into CASSQGGRVQETQYF.

V gene TRBV20-1 combines with J gene TRBJ2-7; unclear D gene. Germline values: CDR1 DFQATT, CDR2 SNEGSKA (reference sequence). With 6 bases removed from V and 0 bases from J, the gap between germline ends came to 6 bases. This CDR3 spans 11 amino acids. The chain's CDR3 is CSAYSSYEQYF. The DNA of the CDR3 is TGCAGTGCCTATAGCTCCTACGAGCAGTACTTC.

As concerns this clone: This same CDR3 is encoded by further DNA sequences in the sample. V and J are TRBV6-5 and TRBJ1-1, with D unresolved. The CDR3 runs to 12 residues. Germline CDR1 reads MNHEY; CDR2 reads SVGAGI. Trimming stripped 6 bases from V and 0 bases from J, with 5 bases between. The CDR3 bases are TGTGCCAGCAGATCAGTGAACACTGAAGCTTTCTTT. Its protein is CASRSVNTEAFF.

This chain uses TRBV7-3 with TRBJ2-1; 11 nucleotides line up with TRBD1. Germline trimming cut 5 bases from V and 7 bases from J; bases unmatched to any gene: 4. The CDR3 runs 14 residues. Per germline, CDR1 SGHTA and CDR2 FQGTGA. CDR3 bases: TGTGCCAGCAGCCCGGACAGGGGGCGGAATGAGCAGTTCTTC. This gives the protein CASSPDRGRNEQFF.

This clone was seen only a few times. The chain employs TRBV7-3 and TRBJ2-7, with unresolved D. The germline V and J ends were trimmed by 1 base and 2 bases, with 3 bases remaining between them. CDR3 length: 12 amino acids. Germline CDR1 SGHTA, CDR2 FQGTGA. The CDR3 loop is CASSLSTYEQYF. The CDR3 DNA reads TGTGCCAGCAGCTTAAGTACCTACGAGCAGTACTTC.

This clone was recorded once. This chain links TRBV28 with TRBJ1-1, with TRBD1 as a possible D gene (6 bases). This CDR3 spans 17 amino acids. V was pared by 6 bases and J by 3 bases, with 23 bases between. Per germline, CDR1 MDHEN and CDR2 SYDVKM. CDR3 coding DNA: TGTGCCAGCAGCGTGGGGGGGGCCCTCCTGTTGGACACTGAAGCTTTCTTT. Translating gives CASSVGGALLLDTEAFF.

V gene TRBV5-4 combines with J gene TRBJ2-3, with TRBD2 matching over 9 bases. The CDR3 covers 17 residues. Trimming removed 4 bases from V and 2 bases from J; junction bases left unmatched: 11. From germline, CDR1 is SGHNT and CDR2 YYREEE (reference sequence). The CDR3 nucleotides read TGTGCCAGCAGCCCGGGATCTAGCGGGGCTTACACAGATACGCAGTATTTT. Translation: CASSPGSSGAYTDTQYF.

The rearrangement uses TRBV15 and TRBJ2-2; D possibly corresponds to TRBD2 (6 bases). The ends were cut back, 6 bases at V and 0 bases at J, with 8 bases in the middle. The CDR3 has 14 amino acids. CDR1 and CDR2 from the germline V gene are LNHNV and YYDKDF (reference sequence). The CDR3 is CATRGTSNTGELFF. CDR3 DNA: TGTGCCACCAGGGGGACTTCGAACACCGGGGAGCTGTTTTTT.

The chain links TRBV3-1 (or the pseudogene TRBV3-2) to TRBJ1-2; 7 bases line up with TRBD1. Germline V gene sequence: CDR1 LGHDT, CDR2 YNNKEL (reference sequence). V lost 1 base to trimming and J lost 7 bases; unmatched junction nucleotides: 6. The CDR3 totals 14 residues. The CDR3 loop is CASSQVTGVSGYTF. In DNA form, the CDR3 reads TGTGCCAGCAGCCAAGTAACAGGGGTTAGTGGCTACACCTTC.

This clone was counted a few times. The gene calls are TRBV4-1 and TRBJ2-1; 8 bases align to TRBD2. The germline V gene has CDR1 MGHRA and CDR2 YSYEKL. This CDR3 is built from 18 residues. With V trimmed by 0 bases and J by 6 bases, 13 bases remained unmatched. The CDR3 sequence is CASSQDRLVVAGPNEQFF. The CDR3 nucleotides read TGCGCCAGCAGCCAAGATCGCCTCGTGGTAGCGGGACCCAATGAGCAGTTCTTC.

The chain has TRBV9 and TRBJ2-2; TRBD2 aligns across 9 bases. The V and J ends lost 4 bases and 3 bases, in that order; junction bases with no gene match: 10. CDR1 is SGDLS and CDR2 is YYNGEE in the germline V gene. The CDR3 runs to 17 residues. The CDR3: CASSPRGSGSHTGELFF. The CDR3 DNA reads TGTGCCAGCAGCCCCCGAGGTAGCGGGAGCCACACCGGGGAGCTGTTTTTT.

The rearrangement joins TRBV20-1 to TRBJ2-1; tentative D call: TRBD2 (6 bases). Per the germline V gene, CDR1 is DFQATT and CDR2 is SNEGSKA (reference sequence). The V gene lost 3 bases and the J gene lost 2 bases, with 11 bases spanning the gap. The CDR3 totals 14 residues. CDR3 sequence: CSASYGGAYNEQFF. The CDR3 bases are TGCAGTGCTAGTTACGGAGGGGCCTACAATGAGCAGTTCTTC.

The chain recombines TRBV28 with TRBJ1-5; D is possibly TRBD1 (6 bases). The CDR3 loop spans 13 amino acids. Germline V gives CDR1 MDHEN, CDR2 SYDVKM. The V end lost 7 bases, the J end lost 11 bases, and 18 bases lay between the germline ends. This CDR3 is CASTPLVQGTQHF. The CDR3 nucleotides read TGTGCCAGCACCCCACTCGTACAGGGCACCCAGCATTTT.